These T cell receptor beta chains were read from a single sample in a study of T cell clonotyping in hematopoietic cell transplantation. Profiling relied on immunoSEQ multiplex PCR, and the TCRdb table lists in-frame clones only, not all of them. Altogether fewer than 8,000 clones are present, roughly 94% being singletons, with the ten largest covering 1.3%. Sequenced here: peripheral blood mononuclear cells, sampled 30 days after allogeneic stem cell transplant. The receptors stem from a male patient aged 60-70 years who had an allogeneic stem cell transplant from an unrelated donor, so T cells may come from the graft donor. Some clones in this sample may be carry-over from other donors' samples. Each CDR3 is given without its conserved first and last residue. The order of the fields is CDR3 length, V gene, J gene, CDR3 protein.

len: 11; v_gene: TRBV29-1; j_gene: TRBJ2-7; CDR3aa: SVESGPGNEQY
len: 11; v_gene: TRBV27; j_gene: TRBJ2-1; CDR3aa: ASSLRAYNEQF
len: 12; v_gene: TRBV25-1; j_gene: TRBJ1-5; CDR3aa: ASSEWGSNQPQH
len: 14; v_gene: TRBV4-1; j_gene: TRBJ1-3; CDR3aa: ASSLGPTGTGNTIY
len: 17; v_gene: TRBV4-2; j_gene: TRBJ2-5; CDR3aa: ASSQDGPTIAGDGETQY
len: 15; v_gene: TRBV7-9; j_gene: TRBJ2-3; CDR3aa: ASSSRYQREFSDTQY
len: 11; v_gene: TRBV30; j_gene: TRBJ1-5; CDR3aa: AWSSQGGQPQH
len: 13; v_gene: TRBV4-1; j_gene: TRBJ1-1; CDR3aa: ASSHSTGNLGEAF
len: 12; v_gene: TRBV27; j_gene: TRBJ2-1; CDR3aa: AIKMESRGHEQF
len: 10; v_gene: TRBV28; j_gene: TRBJ1-1; CDR3aa: ASSSTGGLAF
len: 15; v_gene: TRBV12-5; j_gene: TRBJ2-3; CDR3aa: ASGLGLAGGITDTQY
len: 11; v_gene: TRBV4-1; j_gene: TRBJ1-1; CDR3aa: ASWSGGSTEAF
len: 11; v_gene: TRBV27; j_gene: TRBJ2-7; CDR3aa: ASSWARDYEQY
len: 8; v_gene: TRBV20-1; j_gene: TRBJ1-5; CDR3aa: SAGNQPQH
len: 13; v_gene: TRBV6-1; j_gene: TRBJ2-7; CDR3aa: ASRYREPQVWEQY
len: 11; v_gene: TRBV7-8; j_gene: TRBJ2-7; CDR3aa: ASRTDVSYEQY
len: 11; v_gene: TRBV28; j_gene: TRBJ2-5; CDR3aa: ASRRGPQETQY
len: 14; v_gene: TRBV19; j_gene: TRBJ2-7; CDR3aa: ASTLMWTGLWDEQY
len: 12; v_gene: TRBV10-3; j_gene: TRBJ2-1; CDR3aa: AISGDRGSNEQF
len: 10; v_gene: TRBV7-3; j_gene: TRBJ2-7; CDR3aa: ASSLMDYEQY
len: 9; v_gene: TRBV15; j_gene: TRBJ2-5; CDR3aa: ATSREGTQY
len: 10; v_gene: TRBV30; j_gene: TRBJ2-7; CDR3aa: ACTAPGYEQY
len: 13; v_gene: TRBV14; j_gene: TRBJ1-1; CDR3aa: ASSQRPGKNTEAF
len: 14; v_gene: TRBV4-1; j_gene: TRBJ2-5; CDR3aa: ASSQEPALGWETQY
len: 13; v_gene: TRBV6-6; j_gene: TRBJ2-7; CDR3aa: AASGAELIFYEQY
len: 13; v_gene: TRBV28; j_gene: TRBJ1-2; CDR3aa: ASSPRGRATYGYT
len: 13; v_gene: TRBV5-6; j_gene: TRBJ1-5; CDR3aa: ASSSGGGGNQPQH
len: 16; v_gene: TRBV4-1; j_gene: TRBJ1-1; CDR3aa: ASSQGILKQGGNTEAF